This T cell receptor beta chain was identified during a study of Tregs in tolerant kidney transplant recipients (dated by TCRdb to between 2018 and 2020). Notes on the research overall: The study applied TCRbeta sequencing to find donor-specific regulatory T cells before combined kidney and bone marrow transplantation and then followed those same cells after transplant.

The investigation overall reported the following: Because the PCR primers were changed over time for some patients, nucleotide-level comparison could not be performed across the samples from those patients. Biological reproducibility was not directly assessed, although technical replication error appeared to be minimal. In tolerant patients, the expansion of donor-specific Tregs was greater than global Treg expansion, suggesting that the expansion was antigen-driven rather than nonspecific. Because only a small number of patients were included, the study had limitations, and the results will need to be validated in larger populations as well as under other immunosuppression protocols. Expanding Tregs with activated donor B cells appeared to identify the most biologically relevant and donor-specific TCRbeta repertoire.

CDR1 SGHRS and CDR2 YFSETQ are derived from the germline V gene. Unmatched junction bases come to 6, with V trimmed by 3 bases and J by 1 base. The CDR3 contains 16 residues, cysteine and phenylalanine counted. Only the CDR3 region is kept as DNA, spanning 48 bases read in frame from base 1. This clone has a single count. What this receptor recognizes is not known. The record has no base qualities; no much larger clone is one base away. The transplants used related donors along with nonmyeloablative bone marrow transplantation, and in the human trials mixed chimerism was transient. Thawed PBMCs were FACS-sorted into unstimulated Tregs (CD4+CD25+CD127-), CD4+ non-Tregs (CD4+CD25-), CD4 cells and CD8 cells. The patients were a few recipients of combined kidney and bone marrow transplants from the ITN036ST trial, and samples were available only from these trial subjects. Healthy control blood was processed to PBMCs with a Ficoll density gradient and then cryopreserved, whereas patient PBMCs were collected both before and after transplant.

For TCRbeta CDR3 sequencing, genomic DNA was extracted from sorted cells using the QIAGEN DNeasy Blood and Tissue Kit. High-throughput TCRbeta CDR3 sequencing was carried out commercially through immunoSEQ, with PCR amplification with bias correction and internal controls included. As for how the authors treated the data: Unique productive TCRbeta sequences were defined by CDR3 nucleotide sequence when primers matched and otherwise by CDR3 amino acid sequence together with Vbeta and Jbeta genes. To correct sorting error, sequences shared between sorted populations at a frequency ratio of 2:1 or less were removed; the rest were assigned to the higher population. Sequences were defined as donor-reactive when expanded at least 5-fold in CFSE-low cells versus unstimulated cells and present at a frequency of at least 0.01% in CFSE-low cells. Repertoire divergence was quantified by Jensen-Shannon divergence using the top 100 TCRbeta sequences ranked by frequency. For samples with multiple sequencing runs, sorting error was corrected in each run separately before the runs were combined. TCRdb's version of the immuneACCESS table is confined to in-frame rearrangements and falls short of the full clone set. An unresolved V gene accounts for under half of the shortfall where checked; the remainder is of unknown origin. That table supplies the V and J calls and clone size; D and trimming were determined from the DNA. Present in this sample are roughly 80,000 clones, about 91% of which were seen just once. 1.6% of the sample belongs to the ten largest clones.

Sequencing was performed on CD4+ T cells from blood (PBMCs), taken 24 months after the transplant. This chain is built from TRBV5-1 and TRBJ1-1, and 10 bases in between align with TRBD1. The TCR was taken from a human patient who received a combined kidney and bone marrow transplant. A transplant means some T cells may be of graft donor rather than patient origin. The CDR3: CASSWGQGLRNTEAFF. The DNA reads TGCGCCAGCAGCTGGGGACAGGGGCTGAGGAACACTGAAGCTTTCTTT.